This TCR beta chain comes out of a study of cytotoxic CD8 clonotypes in ibrutinib-treated CLL. This clone was detected only a few times. V was trimmed by 3 bases and J by 4 bases, leaving 10 bases between them. This CDR3 is built from 13 residues. Germline CDR1 reads SGHTA; CDR2 reads FQGNSA. The sequencing depth, 1 in 200,000 to 1 in 1 million T cells, was the target. Clones were sequenced by immunoSEQ multiplex PCR, and TCRdb holds only the in-frame ones, with some missing. The sample has approximately 190,000 clones, around 70% seen once. The receptor's source is a human donor with chronic lymphocytic leukemia. This chain links TRBV7-2 with TRBJ2-7; perhaps TRBD2 as D (6 bases). This specimen consisted of PBMCs, obtained after 12 months of ibrutinib treatment. The chain's CDR3 is CASSFGLAYEQYF. The CDR3 coding sequence is TGTGCCAGCAGCTTCGGTCTAGCGTACGAGCAGTACTTC. The entire variable domain, with the rest obtained from reference TRBV7-2 and TRBJ2-7, is as follows: GAGVSQSPSNKVTEKGKDVELRCDPISGHTALYWYRQSLGQGLEFLIYFQGNSAPDKSGLPSDRFSAERTGGSVSTLTIQRTQQEDSAVYLCASSFGLAYEQYFGPGTRLTVT.